This TCR beta chain was identified during a study of PD-1 blockade in classical Hodgkin lymphoma. Study outcomes and limitations: Repertoire differences lack defined causes, possibly disease activity or prior therapy. Newly diagnosed patients reportedly trailed healthy donors in baseline TCR diversity.

Remarks on this clone: Its antigen is undetermined.

The repertoire was sequenced with immunoSEQ multiplex PCR; TCRdb's copy has only in-frame clones and lacks some. The table lists about 16,000 clones, about four fifths of them singletons. Deletions cut 3 bases from V and 7 bases from J, with 12 bases between. CDR3 length equals 12 residues. Looked up from germline, CDR1 is SQVTM and CDR2 is ANQGSEA. Time point described: newly diagnosed, previously untreated cHL patient sample. The receptor's source is a human donor with classical Hodgkin lymphoma. Sequencing used peripheral blood mononuclear cells (PBMCs). This chain uses TRBV29-1 with TRBJ1-2, with unresolved D. CDR3 protein: CSVEYSRGGYTF. The CDR3 DNA sequence: TGCAGCGTTGAGTACAGCCGAGGTGGCTACACCTTC.